A single sample gave rise to the 4 T cell receptor beta chains below, sequenced in a study of blood T cells in healthy people across ages. It was with a sample-barcoded 5' primer and a J-beta primer mix that a second PCR of roughly 6 to 12 cycles was run. TCRdb re-derived calls from the 5' RACE reads in MiXCR, one entry per CDR3 protein. The data show 800,000 or so distinct CDR3 sequences, about half seen once. The source material was blood. These receptors were taken from a man older than 75 in good health.

This chain links TRBV4-3 with TRBJ2-1, with D uncertain. V was trimmed by 0 bases and J by 2 bases, leaving 14 bases between them. Per the germline V gene, CDR1 is LGHNA and CDR2 is YSLEER. The CDR3 is 17 amino acids. As DNA, the CDR3 is TGCGCCAGCAGCCAAGATAGGTCTGGAGTCCCCTACAATGAGCAGTTCTTC. Its protein product is CASSQDRSGVPYNEQFF.

The chain uses TRBV3-1 and TRBJ2-3, with 10 bases lining up with TRBD2. CDR3 size: 17 residues. V dropped 0 bases and J dropped 3; count of bases not matched to a gene: 6. Germline values: CDR1 LGHDT, CDR2 YNNKEL (reference sequence). CDR3 in amino acids: CASSQEGASGSTDTQYF. The DNA for the CDR3 is TGTGCCAGCAGCCAAGAAGGGGCTAGCGGGAGTACAGATACGCAGTATTTT.

The chain carries TRBV29-1 and TRBJ2-3, with 10 bases fitting TRBD1. This CDR3 spans 15 amino acids. Trimming took 3 bases from V and 2 from J; bases not matched to a gene: 5. Germline CDR1 SQVTM, CDR2 ANQGSEA. CDR3: CSVEGQGTDTDTQYF. CDR3 bases: TGCAGCGTTGAGGGACAGGGGACAGACACAGATACGCAGTATTTT.

Here the CDR3 DNA reads TGCGCCAGCAGCTTGGATGGGCAGGGATCAGAGAATTTCTTC. It is translated as CASSLDGQGSENFF. This chain joins TRBV5-1 and TRBJ2-1, with TRBD1 as a possible D gene (5 bases). This CDR3 contains 14 residues. Germline V gene sequence: CDR1 SGHRS, CDR2 YFSETQ. Trimming left V 0 bases short and J 16 bases short, with 20 bases between. The variable domain in full, with the rest retrieved from reference TRBV5-1 and TRBJ2-1, is KAGVTQTPRYLIKTRGQQVTLSCSPISGHRSVSWYQQTPGQGLQFLFEYFSETQRNKGNFPGRFSGRQFSNSRSEMNVSTLELGDSALYLCASSLDGQGSENFFGPGTRLTVL.